Listed below are T cell receptor beta chains from one sample, sequenced in a study of blood T cell repertoires in COVID-19. The protocol was immunoSEQ multiplex PCR, while the TCRdb copy is restricted to in-frame clones and leaves out a portion. In the table there are approximately 130,000 clones, almost 80% of which are singletons. The specimen was peripheral blood. The receptor set was obtained from a human donor in a cohort sampled during active COVID-19. Each CDR3 is given without its conserved first and last residue. Fields, in order: CDR3 protein, V gene, clone size, J gene. A clone size is listed for some rows: how often the clone was seen (once, few, many), or a class if it is expanded.

CDR3 protein: SVGGRGLQTQY
V gene: TRBV29-1
clone size: NA
J gene: TRBJ2-5

CDR3 protein: ASLPRVFGDTEAF
V gene: TRBV6-6
clone size: NA
J gene: TRBJ1-1

CDR3 protein: ASSVYEGSYNEQF
V gene: TRBV9
clone size: NA
J gene: TRBJ2-1

CDR3 protein: ASSASPQGWEQF
V gene: TRBV7-2
clone size: NA
J gene: TRBJ2-1

CDR3 protein: ASSVASGANTEAF
V gene: TRBV9
clone size: NA
J gene: TRBJ1-1

CDR3 protein: ASSKDFRNTDTQY
V gene: TRBV5-4
clone size: few
J gene: TRBJ2-3

CDR3 protein: ASSRTGGKGNQPQH
V gene: TRBV28
clone size: NA
J gene: TRBJ1-5

CDR3 protein: AWSPEENTEAF
V gene: TRBV30
clone size: once
J gene: TRBJ1-1

CDR3 protein: ASKDGGTVLSYEQY
V gene: TRBV6-6
clone size: NA
J gene: TRBJ2-7

CDR3 protein: ASSYRGRAGEQY
V gene: TRBV5-4
clone size: once
J gene: TRBJ2-7

CDR3 protein: AWDRGTSGNQPQH
V gene: TRBV30
clone size: NA
J gene: TRBJ1-5

CDR3 protein: ASSPHFSTEAF
V gene: TRBV14
clone size: NA
J gene: TRBJ1-1

CDR3 protein: ASSLLSQVNSPLH
V gene: TRBV4-2
clone size: NA
J gene: TRBJ1-6

CDR3 protein: ASSDRMNSPLH
V gene: TRBV19
clone size: NA
J gene: TRBJ1-6

CDR3 protein: ASSPQADATNEKLF
V gene: TRBV7-2
clone size: few
J gene: TRBJ1-4

CDR3 protein: ASSLMGLGQPQH
V gene: TRBV5-1
clone size: NA
J gene: TRBJ1-5

CDR3 protein: ASSFEAGGYGYT
V gene: TRBV7-9
clone size: NA
J gene: TRBJ1-2

CDR3 protein: ASSHAPLQVPTGGGYT
V gene: TRBV3-1/TRBV3-2
clone size: NA
J gene: TRBJ1-2

CDR3 protein: ASSPPGLAGGGNIQY
V gene: TRBV18
clone size: once
J gene: TRBJ2-4

CDR3 protein: ASSHASDLTSQETQY
V gene: TRBV4-1
clone size: NA
J gene: TRBJ2-5

CDR3 protein: ATSRDARTDRGYT
V gene: TRBV15
clone size: NA
J gene: TRBJ1-2

CDR3 protein: ASSLRGQTYNYGYT
V gene: TRBV28
clone size: NA
J gene: TRBJ1-2

CDR3 protein: ASSSGQVTYEQY
V gene: TRBV18
clone size: NA
J gene: TRBJ2-7

CDR3 protein: ASSFGTGGRDEAF
V gene: TRBV5-5
clone size: NA
J gene: TRBJ1-1

CDR3 protein: ASSMDRERPQH
V gene: TRBV19
clone size: NA
J gene: TRBJ1-5

CDR3 protein: ASSGRESPPYNEQF
V gene: TRBV25-1
clone size: NA
J gene: TRBJ2-1

CDR3 protein: ASRPQGPEQF
V gene: TRBV11-2
clone size: NA
J gene: TRBJ2-1

CDR3 protein: ASSEVGGNSPLH
V gene: TRBV2
clone size: NA
J gene: TRBJ1-6

CDR3 protein: ASSYGGEETQY
V gene: TRBV6-5
clone size: many
J gene: TRBJ2-5

CDR3 protein: ACRQGNSPLH
V gene: TRBV30
clone size: NA
J gene: TRBJ1-6

CDR3 protein: ASRTGTSGNTIY
V gene: TRBV30
clone size: NA
J gene: TRBJ1-3

CDR3 protein: ADSADLNTEAF
V gene: TRBV2
clone size: NA
J gene: TRBJ1-1

CDR3 protein: AWSAASGRTDTQY
V gene: TRBV30
clone size: few
J gene: TRBJ2-3

CDR3 protein: ASSSLDRLTQHGYT
V gene: TRBV5-5
clone size: NA
J gene: TRBJ1-2

CDR3 protein: ASSRTVGNSPLH
V gene: TRBV7-2
clone size: NA
J gene: TRBJ1-6

CDR3 protein: ASSLVGGSGNEQF
V gene: TRBV7-8
clone size: once
J gene: TRBJ2-1

CDR3 protein: ASSETGRVVTDTQY
V gene: TRBV2
clone size: NA
J gene: TRBJ2-3

CDR3 protein: ASSRGHQSNYGYT
V gene: TRBV5-6
clone size: NA
J gene: TRBJ1-2

CDR3 protein: ASNDRGHGYT
V gene: TRBV6-5
clone size: few
J gene: TRBJ1-2

CDR3 protein: ASTLSTGMGNTIY
V gene: TRBV28
clone size: NA
J gene: TRBJ1-3

CDR3 protein: ASSPAGPGETQY
V gene: TRBV6-2/TRBV6-3
clone size: NA
J gene: TRBJ2-5

CDR3 protein: ASSDSPGLLATDTQY
V gene: TRBV9
clone size: NA
J gene: TRBJ2-3

CDR3 protein: ASSLPGTEAF
V gene: TRBV28
clone size: NA
J gene: TRBJ1-1

CDR3 protein: ASSSDRGGEKLF
V gene: TRBV5-5
clone size: NA
J gene: TRBJ1-4